A selection of T cell receptor beta chains follows, all from one sample in a study of tumor and adjacent non-tumor tissue in lung cancer. MiXCR, run by TCRdb on the multiplex PCR reads, gives a single entry per CDR3 protein. The sample carries more than 85,000 distinct CDR3 sequences, around 82% recorded once. Sequencing was done on a sample of lung tumor tissue. The origin of the receptors is a man aged 70-80 years with non-small cell lung cancer. Each CDR3 is given with its conserved first and last residue. The D gene is left open where the match is weak. The size field is filled for only some rows; it gives once, few, many or a size class.

d_call	j_call	v_call	clone_size	cdr3_nt	cdr3_aa
.	TRBJ1-1	TRBV6-1	.	TGTGCCAACAGTGGTCCAGGGTGGGACACTGAAGCTTTCTTC	CANSGPGWDTEAFF
.	TRBJ1-1	TRBV11-2	once	TGTGACAACAACTTAGGGACATCCGATAAACCTTTATTT	CDNNLGTSDKPLF
TRBD1	TRBJ1-6	TRBV6-5	.	TGTGCCTGCAGTGACAGGGTGGGCACCCATAATTCACCCCTCCACTTT	CACSDRVGTHNSPLHF
.	TRBJ2-1	TRBV29-1	.	TGCAGCGATGTGATTAGCGTGAATGAGCACTTCTTC	CSDVISVNEHFF
TRBD1	TRBJ2-7	TRBV10-3	.	TGTGTCGTCAACGAAAGGCAGGGGGCGGACGAGCACTACTTC	CVVNERQGADEHYF
TRBD2	TRBJ2-2	TRBV6-2/TRBV6-3	.	TGTGCCAGCAGATACATCAGCGGGGCCAACACCGGGGAGTTGTTTTTT	CASRYISGANTGELFF
.	TRBJ2-3	TRBV11-2	.	TGTGCCACGTCTGGTTGGAGTACAGATGCGCAGTATTTT	CATSGWSTDAQYF
.	TRBJ2-5	TRBV29-1	once	TGCACCGTAGAGGCAGAGGGAGAGACCCAGTACTTC	CTVEAEGETQYF
.	TRBJ2-1	TRBV5-4	.	TGTGCCAGCAGCTTTGGGGGCAGCGTGGGGAATGGGCAGTCCTTC	CASSFGGSVGNGQSF
TRBD2	TRBJ2-1	TRBV14	.	TGTGCCAACAGCCAAGGAGTGGCGGGGGGGGAGCAGTTCTTC	CANSQGVAGGEQFF
.	TRBJ2-5	TRBV4-1	.	TGCGCCGGCAACCAACAGTTGGGACAAGAGACCCAGTACTTC	CAGNQQLGQETQYF
TRBD2	TRBJ2-3	TRBV11-3	few	TGTGCCAGCAGCCCCAGACTAGCGGCAGATACGCAGTATTTT	CASSPRLAADTQYF
.	TRBJ1-2	TRBV12-3/TRBV12-4	.	TGTGCCAGCAGCCAGTGGGGCACATACTATGGCTACGGCTTC	CASSQWGTYYGYGF
.	TRBJ2-7	TRBV4-2	.	TGTGCCAGTAGCCAAACAAGGGGGGCTGGCTCCTCTTCCAAGCAGTACTTC	CASSQTRGAGSSSKQYF
.	TRBJ1-2	TRBV10-3	many	TGTGCCATCAGGGGAGCGGACCAATATGGCTACACCTTC	CAIRGADQYGYTF
TRBD1	TRBJ1-4	TRBV6-5	.	TGTACCAGTGGATCTGGACAGGGGAGAGGTGAAAAACTGTTTTTT	CTSGSGQGRGEKLFF
.	TRBJ2-2	TRBV4-1	.	TGCGCCAGCAGCCAAGTCTCATTTTGGGCGGGATTAGTCACCGGGGAGCTGTTTTTT	CASSQVSFWAGLVTGELFF
.	TRBJ1-2	TRBV7-9	.	TGTGCCAGCAGCGTCAAACAGAGGGGTAACTATGGCTACACCTTC	CASSVKQRGNYGYTF
.	TRBJ2-7	TRBV2	.	TGTGCCAGCACCCTAGGACCTTTAACTTACGAGCTGTACTTC	CASTLGPLTYELYF
.	TRBJ1-1	TRBV20-1	.	TGCAGTTGTAGAGTCGGAGGGAAAGCTTTCTTT	CSCRVGGKAFF
.	TRBJ2-7	TRBV11-2	.	TGTGCCAGCAGCTTTTTTATCAGGGGTGGCTACGAGCAGTACTTC	CASSFFIRGGYEQYF
TRBD2	TRBJ2-5	TRBV4-1	.	TGCTCCGGCAGCGCTAGCGGGGGGCAGAAGACCCAGTACTTC	CSGSASGGQKTQYF
.	TRBJ2-1	TRBV11-2	.	TGTGCCACCAGAATATTCGAGAGGGATGAGCAGTTCTTC	CATRIFERDEQFF
.	TRBJ2-5	TRBV28	.	TGTGCCAGTAGTGTCTGGCAAGATACCCAGTACTTC	CASSVWQDTQYF
TRBD1	TRBJ2-7	TRBV20-1	few	TGCAGTGCTCAGTGGACAGGGGCATCCTACGAGCGGTACTTC	CSAQWTGASYERYF
TRBD1	TRBJ1-1	TRBV6-5	.	TGTGCCTGCAGCCATACAGGGGGCCGTCGTGAAGCTTTCTTT	CACSHTGGRREAFF
.	TRBJ2-3	TRBV11-2	few	TGTGCCAGCATCACGATGCGGACGGATATGTGTGGTACGCAGTATTTT	CASITMRTDMCGTQYF
TRBD2	TRBJ2-1	TRBV4-3	.	TGCGCCAGCAGCCAAGACCTAGCGGGAGCCGAACACAATGAGCAGTTCTTC	CASSQDLAGAEHNEQFF
.	TRBJ2-5	TRBV12-3/TRBV12-4	.	TGTGGCAACACCCCGACCGTTCCAGAGACCCAGTACTTC	CGNTPTVPETQYF
.	TRBJ2-7	TRBV28	.	TGTGCCAGCATTCAGGTGTCCAGTCACCGGTCCTACGAGCAGTACTTC	CASIQVSSHRSYEQYF
.	TRBJ2-3	TRBV12-3/TRBV12-4	.	TGTGCCAGCAGATTAGGTCTAACAGATACGCAGTATTTT	CASRLGLTDTQYF
TRBD1	TRBJ1-4	TRBV29-1	.	TGTAGCGTTGGACAGGGGAGCGGTGCAAAACTGTTTTTT	CSVGQGSGAKLFF
TRBD2	TRBJ2-5	TRBV4-1	.	TGCGCCAGCAATCAAGAGGATAGCGGGGGGGTCTGGGAGACCCAGTACTTC	CASNQEDSGGVWETQYF
.	TRBJ2-1	TRBV6-1	.	TGTGTCGGCAATGTATGGGGAAAGAATAAGCAGTTCTTC	CVGNVWGKNKQFF
.	TRBJ1-1	TRBV20-1	few	TGCAGTGCTAGAGCCTGTAACACTGAAGCTTTCTTT	CSARACNTEAFF
TRBD2	TRBJ2-1	TRBV4-3	.	TGCGCCAGCAGCTATGACCCAGCGGGAGCTGAATACAATGAGCAGATCTTC	CASSYDPAGAEYNEQIF
.	TRBJ2-3	TRBV5-4	.	TGTGCCAGTAGCCTGTCCCAGATACAGACAGATATGCAGTATTTT	CASSLSQIQTDMQYF
.	TRBJ1-2	TRBV10-3	.	TGTGCCATCAGTGAGTCTCATGACTATAGGTACACTTTC	CAISESHDYRYTF
.	TRBJ2-7	TRBV30	.	TGTGCCTGGAGTACCAGCTACTATCGGTACGAACAGTACTTC	CAWSTSYYRYEQYF
.	TRBJ2-1	TRBV11-1	.	TGTGCCAGCAGCTTAGTTACCAGGGTCGAAGGGCAGTTCTTC	CASSLVTRVEGQFF
TRBD1	TRBJ2-2	TRBV7-9	.	TGTGCCAGTATCTGGGCGACAGGGGGCATCGGGGAGCTGTTTTTT	CASIWATGGIGELFF
.	TRBJ1-2	TRBV7-9	.	TGTGCTAGCAGCCAAGTCCGTGTCGGCTGCGCCTTC	CASSQVRVGCAF
.	TRBJ2-3	TRBV11-3	.	TGTGCCAGCAGCGTGACAGGTCATCTCACAGATACGCAGTATTTT	CASSVTGHLTDTQYF
.	TRBJ2-7	TRBV29-1	.	TGCAGCGCCCGGAGCTACGAGCGGTACTTC	CSARSYERYF
.	TRBJ2-7	TRBV28	.	TGTGCCAACAGTGCCAGGACGGGGACCTACGAGCAGTACTTC	CANSARTGTYEQYF
TRBD2	TRBJ2-7	TRBV2	.	TGTGCCAGCAGCGCGGGGGGTAGGGGTTCCTACGAGCAGTACTTC	CASSAGGRGSYEQYF
TRBD1	TRBJ2-3	TRBV6-5	.	TGTGCCGGCAGTCAACAGGGGTTCACAGATACGCAGTATTTT	CAGSQQGFTDTQYF
TRBD2	TRBJ2-7	TRBV11-3	.	TGTGCCAGTAACCGAGGACTAGCGGGGTTCTACGAGCAGTACTTC	CASNRGLAGFYEQYF
TRBD1	TRBJ1-5	TRBV6-6	.	TGTGTCAGGAGTTATTTCGGGTGGGGACAGAATAGCAATCAGCCCCAGCATTTT	CVRSYFGWGQNSNQPQHF
.	TRBJ1-1	TRBV12-5	many	TGTGCTAGTGGTTTGAACACTGAAGCTTTCTTT	CASGLNTEAFF
.	TRBJ1-4	TRBV20-1	many	TGCAGTGCTAGCCAGGGAAGTGAAAAACTGTTTTTT	CSASQGSEKLFF
TRBD1	TRBJ1-1	TRBV6-2/TRBV6-3	.	TGTGCCTGCAGGGACAGGAACAGTGAAGCTTTCTTT	CACRDRNSEAFF
.	TRBJ2-5	TRBV29-1	.	TGCAGCTCTAAGCCCTACCTCCAGACAGGTCATGAGACCCAGTGCTTC	CSSKPYLQTGHETQCF
.	TRBJ1-2	TRBV29-1	.	TGCAGCGTTGGAGATAAGTCCTATGGCTACACCTTC	CSVGDKSYGYTF
TRBD1	TRBJ2-2	TRBV6-1	.	TGTGCCAGCGTTACCAGGGGGATCTTGTCTGTGGAGCTGTTCTTT	CASVTRGILSVELFF
.	TRBJ1-2	TRBV10-2	.	TGCGCCAGAAGTGAGTCGAACTGGAGGCAGGCCAACTTC	CARSESNWRQANF
.	TRBJ2-3	TRBV29-1	once	TGCAGCGTTGAAGAAATAGTAGCAGATATGCAGTATTTT	CSVEEIVADMQYF
.	TRBJ2-2	TRBV6-1	.	TGTGCCAGCAGGGAGGAGGGACCGTTTACATTCGCCGGGGAGCTGTTTTTT	CASREEGPFTFAGELFF
.	TRBJ1-1	TRBV6-5	.	TGTACCAGCTGGACCGGGACATGGTTGGTCACTGAAGCTTTCTTT	CTSWTGTWLVTEAFF